This is a list of T cell receptor beta chains from one sample in a study of T cells expressing NK-cell markers. TCRdb reprocessed the 5' RACE reads; each CDR3 protein has one entry and no DNA is given. In all, the sample yields roughly 450,000 distinct CDR3 sequences. The sample was blood T cells: a sorted CD56 or NKG2C T cell subset, CD4+ or CD8+ T cells, or bulk PBMC T cells (not recorded which). These receptors came from a woman between 45 and 65 years old in good health. Both conserved end residues are part of each CDR3. The order of the fields is V gene, J gene, CDR3 protein.

>TRBV19|TRBJ2-3
CASSARQGLREYF
>TRBV6-5|TRBJ1-1
CASSRDRENTEAFF
>TRBV11-1|TRBJ2-1
CASSLVRGGSNEQFF
>TRBV7-2|TRBJ1-1
CASSGNGVRTEAFF
>TRBV12-3/TRBV12-4|TRBJ2-1
CASRPPGLVALNEQFF
>TRBV7-9|TRBJ2-4
CASSLDGGSNIQYF
>TRBV15|TRBJ1-4
CATSRSPTGTYNEKLFF
>TRBV19|TRBJ2-7
CASSSGGYEQYF
>TRBV25-1|TRBJ2-1
CASSGAVKGSYNEQFF
>TRBV12-3/TRBV12-4|TRBJ2-7
CASSLPTGSGPGEQYF
>TRBV27|TRBJ2-1
CASSRTSGRDYEQFF
>TRBV7-9|TRBJ2-5
CASSLASRTEQETQYF
>TRBV20-1|TRBJ1-2
CSASPMDGYTF
>TRBV13|TRBJ1-4
CASSSRTGRSEKLFF
>TRBV20-1|TRBJ1-5
CSARSPDGVQPQHF
>TRBV25-1|TRBJ2-2
CASTQTSGPGELFF
>TRBV12-3/TRBV12-4|TRBJ2-5
CASSLVVGGRGQETQYF
>TRBV9|TRBJ1-1
CASSPGTGNTEAFF
>TRBV5-1|TRBJ2-7
CASSSQQGSYEQYF
>TRBV3-1|TRBJ2-7
CASSLLAGQEQYF
>TRBV9|TRBJ2-6
CASSELAAGANVLTF
>TRBV5-1|TRBJ2-1
CASSPGQGNEQFF
>TRBV20-1|TRBJ2-1
CSAFTGGNEQFF
>TRBV28|TRBJ1-2
CASSPLDRTNYGYTF
>TRBV3-1|TRBJ2-1
CASSQMRVGDEQFF
>TRBV12-3/TRBV12-4|TRBJ2-2
CASSFSRSPNTGELFF
>TRBV29-1|TRBJ1-1
CSVGRQTMNTEAFF
>TRBV12-3/TRBV12-4|TRBJ2-2
CASSPTSGSEELFF
>TRBV12-3/TRBV12-4|TRBJ2-1
CASSSPGLRVNEQFF
>TRBV19|TRBJ2-7
CASSIVGTSGNEQYF
>TRBV5-1|TRBJ2-7
CASTVTGSSYEQYF
>TRBV10-3|TRBJ2-2
CAIRDDGELFF
>TRBV15|TRBJ1-1
CATSRGASRYTNTEAFF
>TRBV5-6|TRBJ2-7
CASSLEAGTTYEQYF
>TRBV6-5|TRBJ2-2
CASTLRGNQASGELFF
>TRBV20-1|TRBJ2-7
CSAERPGLPMPYEQYF
>TRBV20-1|TRBJ2-1
CSARDRRQGTLYNEQFF
>TRBV29-1|TRBJ2-1
CSARDRGILNEQFF
>TRBV11-1|TRBJ2-7
CASRSRGTSGRSSYEQYF
>TRBV10-3|TRBJ2-1
CAISAAGRTYNEQFF
>TRBV2|TRBJ2-2
CASRYPVGTGELFF
>TRBV12-3/TRBV12-4|TRBJ2-3
CASSDRDRDTQYF
>TRBV30|TRBJ1-5
CAWSTGNDQPQHF